This TCR beta chain was captured by sequencing in a study of shared clonotypes between healthy human individuals. Study results and caveats: Naive CD4 clonotypes were shared across a few donors at 4.5% to 6%. In this cohort, only blood was sampled, and tissue repertoires likely differ.

There are 14 residues in the CDR3. Germline V lookup: CDR1 SGHNT, CDR2 YYREEE (reference sequence). The V end lost 0 bases, the J end lost 1 base, and 4 bases lay between the germline ends. Several immunoSEQ 96-well plates shared each subset's DNA, each plate a replicate. Produced via immunoSEQ multiplex PCR; TCRdb's table is partial and in-frame only. The sample has about 1 million clones; around three quarters are singletons. With regard to this clone: The antigen remains undetermined.

All the donors were Caucasian adults who lived in Nashville, Tennessee. What was sequenced was memory CD4+ T cells from PBMCs. Subset reported: CD45RA-negative fraction. This sequence was found in a man aged 18 to 35 in good health. Some clones in this sample may be carry-over from other donors' samples. V and J are TRBV5-4 and TRBJ2-2; D remains unclear. The chain's CDR3 is CASSLGENTGELFF. In nucleotides, the CDR3 is TGTGCCAGCAGCTTGGGGGAGAACACCGGGGAGCTGTTTTTT.